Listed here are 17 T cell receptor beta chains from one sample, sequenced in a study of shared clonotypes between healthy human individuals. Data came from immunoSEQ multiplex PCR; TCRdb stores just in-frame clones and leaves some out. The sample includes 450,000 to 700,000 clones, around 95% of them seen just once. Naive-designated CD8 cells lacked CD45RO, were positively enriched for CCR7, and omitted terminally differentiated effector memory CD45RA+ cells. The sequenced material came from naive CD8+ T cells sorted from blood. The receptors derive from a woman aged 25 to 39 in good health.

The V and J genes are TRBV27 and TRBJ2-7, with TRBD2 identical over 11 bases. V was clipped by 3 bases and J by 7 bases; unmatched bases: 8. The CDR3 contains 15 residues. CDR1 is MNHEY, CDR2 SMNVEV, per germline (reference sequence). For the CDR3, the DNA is TGTGCCAGCAGTTTCAGTAGCGGGAGGGCTGGGGAGCAGTACTTC. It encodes CASSFSSGRAGEQYF.

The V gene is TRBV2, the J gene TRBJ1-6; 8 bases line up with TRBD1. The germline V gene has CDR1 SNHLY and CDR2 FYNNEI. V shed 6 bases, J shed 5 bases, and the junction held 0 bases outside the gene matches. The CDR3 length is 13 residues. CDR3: CASRTGDNSPLHF. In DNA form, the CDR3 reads TGTGCCAGCAGGACAGGGGATAATTCACCCCTCCACTTT.

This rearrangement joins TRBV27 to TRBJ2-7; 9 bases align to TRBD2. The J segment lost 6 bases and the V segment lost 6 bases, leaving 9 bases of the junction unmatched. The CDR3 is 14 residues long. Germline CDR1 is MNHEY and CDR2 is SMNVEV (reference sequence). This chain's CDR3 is CASSFSGSAVEQYF. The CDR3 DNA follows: TGTGCCAGCAGCTTTAGCGGGAGTGCCGTCGAGCAGTACTTC.

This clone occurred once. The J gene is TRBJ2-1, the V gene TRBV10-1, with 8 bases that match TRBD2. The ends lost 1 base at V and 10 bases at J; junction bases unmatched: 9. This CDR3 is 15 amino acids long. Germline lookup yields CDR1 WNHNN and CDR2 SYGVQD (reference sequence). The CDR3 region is CASSEYREGLGEQFF. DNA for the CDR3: TGCGCCAGCAGTGAGTACCGGGAGGGCCTAGGCGAGCAGTTCTTC.

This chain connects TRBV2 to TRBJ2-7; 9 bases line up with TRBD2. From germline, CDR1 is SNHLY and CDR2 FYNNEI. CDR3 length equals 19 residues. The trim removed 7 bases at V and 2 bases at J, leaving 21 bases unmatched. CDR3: CASIGSLGLREGDTYEQYF. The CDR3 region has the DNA TGTGCCAGCATTGGGTCCTTAGGGTTGCGGGAGGGCGATACCTACGAGCAGTACTTC.

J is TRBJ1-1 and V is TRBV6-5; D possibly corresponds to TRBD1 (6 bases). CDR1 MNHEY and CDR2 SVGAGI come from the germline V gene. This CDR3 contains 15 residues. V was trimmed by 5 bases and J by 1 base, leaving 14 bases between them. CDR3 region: CASSGVGQKNTEAFF. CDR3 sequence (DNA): TGTGCCAGCAGTGGGGTGGGACAAAAGAACACTGAAGCTTTCTTT.

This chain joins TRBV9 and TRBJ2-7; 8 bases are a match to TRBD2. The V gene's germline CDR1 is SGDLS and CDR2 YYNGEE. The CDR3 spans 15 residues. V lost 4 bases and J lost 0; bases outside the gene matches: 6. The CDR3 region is CASSSEGTSSYEQYF. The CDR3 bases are TGTGCCAGCAGCTCAGAGGGGACTAGCTCCTACGAGCAGTACTTC.

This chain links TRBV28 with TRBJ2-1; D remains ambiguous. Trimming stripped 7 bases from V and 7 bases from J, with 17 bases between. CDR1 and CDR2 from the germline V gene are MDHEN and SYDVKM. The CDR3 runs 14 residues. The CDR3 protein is CASTAVGLGNEQFF. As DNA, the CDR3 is TGTGCCAGCACGGCGGTGGGCCTAGGGAATGAGCAGTTCTTC.

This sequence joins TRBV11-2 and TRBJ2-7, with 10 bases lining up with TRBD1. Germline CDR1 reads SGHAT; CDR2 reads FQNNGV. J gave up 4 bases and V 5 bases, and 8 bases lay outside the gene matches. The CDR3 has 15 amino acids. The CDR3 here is CASSPSRDRGYEQYF. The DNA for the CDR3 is TGTGCCAGCAGCCCATCCCGGGACAGGGGTTACGAGCAGTACTTC.

CDR3 bases: TGTGCCAGCAGCCGCGGGGATGAGCAGTTCTTC. Protein sequence: CASSRGDEQFF. This chain joins TRBV27 and TRBJ2-1; a possible D gene is TRBD2 (6 bases). V gave up 6 bases and J gave up 8 bases, with 8 bases separating them. CDR1 and CDR2 from the germline V gene are MNHEY and SMNVEV (reference sequence). The CDR3 is 11 residues long.

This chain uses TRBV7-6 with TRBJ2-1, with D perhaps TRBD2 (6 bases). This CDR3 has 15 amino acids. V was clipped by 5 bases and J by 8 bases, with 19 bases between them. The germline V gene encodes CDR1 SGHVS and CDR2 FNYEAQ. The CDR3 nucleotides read TGTGCCAGCAGCCTAAAGGTAGGAGGGTCGGATGAGCAGTTCTTC. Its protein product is CASSLKVGGSDEQFF.

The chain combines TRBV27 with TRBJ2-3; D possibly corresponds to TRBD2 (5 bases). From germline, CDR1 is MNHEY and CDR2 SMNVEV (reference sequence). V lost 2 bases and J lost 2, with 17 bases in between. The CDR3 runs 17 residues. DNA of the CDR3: TGTGCCAGCAGTTTAGAGAGCGTTAGCGCTTCCACAGATACGCAGTATTTT. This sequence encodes CASSLESVSASTDTQYF.

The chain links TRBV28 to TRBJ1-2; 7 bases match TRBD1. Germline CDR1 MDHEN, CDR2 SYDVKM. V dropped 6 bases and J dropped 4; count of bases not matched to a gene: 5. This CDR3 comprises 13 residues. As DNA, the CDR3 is TGTGCCAGCAGCCTAGGGGGCGCCTATGGCTACACCTTC. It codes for CASSLGGAYGYTF.

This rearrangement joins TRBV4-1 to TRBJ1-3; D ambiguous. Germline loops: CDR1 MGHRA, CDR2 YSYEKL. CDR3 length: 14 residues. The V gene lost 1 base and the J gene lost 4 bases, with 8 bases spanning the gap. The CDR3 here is CASSQVGNGNTIYF. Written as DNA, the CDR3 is TGCGCCAGCAGCCAAGTAGGGAACGGAAACACCATATATTTT.

In nucleotides, the CDR3 is TGTGCCAGCAGCTCTGGAAGGGTACGGAGTCAGCCCCAGCATTTT. Translated: CASSSGRVRSQPQHF. The gene calls are TRBV5-8 and TRBJ1-5; D ambiguous. The CDR3 consists of 15 residues. The germline gives CDR1 SGHTS, CDR2 YDEGEE. V lost 3 bases and J lost 6, with 16 bases in between.

The CDR3 loop is CATWDFAGVPPAQYF. The CDR3 DNA reads TGCGCCACGTGGGATTTTGCGGGAGTCCCTCCTGCGCAGTACTTC. This chain uses TRBV10-2 with TRBJ2-7; 7 bases line up with TRBD2. This CDR3 contains 15 residues. CDR1 and CDR2 from the germline V gene are WSHSY and SAAADI. The V segment lost 10 bases and the J segment 9 bases; nucleotides outside the gene matches: 21.

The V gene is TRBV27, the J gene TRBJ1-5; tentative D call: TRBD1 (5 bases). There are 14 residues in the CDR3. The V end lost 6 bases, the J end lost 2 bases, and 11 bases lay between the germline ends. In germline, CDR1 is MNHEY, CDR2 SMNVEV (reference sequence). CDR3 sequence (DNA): TGTGCCAGCAGCTACAGGTCGGGCAATCAGCCCCAGCATTTT. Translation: CASSYRSGNQPQHF.